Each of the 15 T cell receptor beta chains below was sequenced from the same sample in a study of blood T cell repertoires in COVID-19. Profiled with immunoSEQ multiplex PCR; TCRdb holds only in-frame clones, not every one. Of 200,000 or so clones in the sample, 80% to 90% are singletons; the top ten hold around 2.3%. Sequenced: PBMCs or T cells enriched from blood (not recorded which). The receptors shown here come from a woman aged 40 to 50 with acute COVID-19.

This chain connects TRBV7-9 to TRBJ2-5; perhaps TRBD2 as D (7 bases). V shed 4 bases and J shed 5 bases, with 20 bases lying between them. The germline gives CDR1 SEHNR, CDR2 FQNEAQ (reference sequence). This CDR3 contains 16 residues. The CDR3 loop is CASSSAGALVMETQYF. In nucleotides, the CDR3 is TGTGCCAGCAGCTCCGCGGGGGCCTTGGTGATGGAGACCCAGTACTTC.

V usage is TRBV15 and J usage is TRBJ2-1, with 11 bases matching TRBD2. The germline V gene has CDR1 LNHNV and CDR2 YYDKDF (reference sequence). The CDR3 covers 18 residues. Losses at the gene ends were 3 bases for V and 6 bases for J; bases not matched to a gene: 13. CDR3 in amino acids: CATSRTNRGSGGANEQFF. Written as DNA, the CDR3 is TGTGCCACCAGCAGGACGAACAGAGGTAGCGGGGGGGCCAATGAGCAGTTCTTC.

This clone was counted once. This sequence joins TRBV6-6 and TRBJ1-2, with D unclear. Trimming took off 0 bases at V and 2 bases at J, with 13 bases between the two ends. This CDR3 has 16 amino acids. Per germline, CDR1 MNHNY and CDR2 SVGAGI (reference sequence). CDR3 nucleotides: TGTGCCAGCAGTTACTCTAGGGAGATACCCAACTATGGCTACACCTTC. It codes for CASSYSREIPNYGYTF.

Here the CDR3 reads CASSLGSGYGNTEAFF. The CDR3 DNA reads TGTGCCAGCAGCTTGGGATCCGGTTACGGGAACACTGAAGCTTTCTTT. The V gene is TRBV5-5, the J gene TRBJ1-1; D call uncertain. Deletions cut 0 bases from V and 1 base from J, with 13 bases between. This CDR3 is 16 amino acids long. CDR1 is SGHKS, CDR2 YYEKEE, per germline (reference sequence).

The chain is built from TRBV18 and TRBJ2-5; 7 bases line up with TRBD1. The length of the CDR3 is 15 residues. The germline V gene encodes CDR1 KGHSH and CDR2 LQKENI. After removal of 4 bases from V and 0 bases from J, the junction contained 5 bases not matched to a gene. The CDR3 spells CASSRGQPYQETQYF. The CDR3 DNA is TGTGCCAGCTCACGGGGACAGCCATACCAAGAGACCCAGTACTTC.

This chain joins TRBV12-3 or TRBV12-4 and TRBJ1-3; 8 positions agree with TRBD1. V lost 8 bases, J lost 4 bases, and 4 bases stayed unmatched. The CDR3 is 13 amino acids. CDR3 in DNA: TGTGCCAGCGGCAGGGGGCGAGGAAACACCATATATTTT. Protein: CASGRGRGNTIYF.

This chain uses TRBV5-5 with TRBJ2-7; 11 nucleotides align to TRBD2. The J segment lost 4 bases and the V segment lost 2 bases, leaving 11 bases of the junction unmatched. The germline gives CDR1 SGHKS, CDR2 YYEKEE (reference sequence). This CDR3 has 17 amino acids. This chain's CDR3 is CASSFDSLAGGGYEQYF. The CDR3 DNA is TGTGCCAGCAGCTTCGACAGTCTAGCGGGAGGCGGGTACGAGCAGTACTTC. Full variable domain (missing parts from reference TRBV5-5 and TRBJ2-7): DAGVTQSPTHLIKTRGQQVTLRCSPISGHKSVSWYQQVLGQGPQFIFQYYEKEERGRGNFPDRFSARQFPNYSSELNVNALLLGDSALYLCASSFDSLAGGGYEQYFGPGTRLTVT.

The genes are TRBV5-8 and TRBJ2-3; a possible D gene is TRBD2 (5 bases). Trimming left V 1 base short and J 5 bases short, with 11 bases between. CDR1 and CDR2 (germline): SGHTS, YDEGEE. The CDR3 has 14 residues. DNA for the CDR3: TGTGCCAGCAGCTTGAGCCTAGCCCTAGATACGCAGTATTTT. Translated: CASSLSLALDTQYF.

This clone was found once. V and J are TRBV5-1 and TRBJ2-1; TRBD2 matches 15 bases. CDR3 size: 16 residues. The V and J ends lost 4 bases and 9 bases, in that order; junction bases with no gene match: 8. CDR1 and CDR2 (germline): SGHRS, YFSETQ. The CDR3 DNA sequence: TGCGCCAGCAGCAATGGACTAGCGGGGGGGCCTAGTGAGCAGTTCTTC. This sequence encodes CASSNGLAGGPSEQFF.

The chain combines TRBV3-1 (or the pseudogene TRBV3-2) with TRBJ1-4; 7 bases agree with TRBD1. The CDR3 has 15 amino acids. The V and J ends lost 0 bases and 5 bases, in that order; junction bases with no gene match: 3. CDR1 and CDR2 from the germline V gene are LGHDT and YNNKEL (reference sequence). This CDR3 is CASSQEGGSNEKLFF. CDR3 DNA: TGTGCCAGCAGCCAAGAAGGGGGCTCGAATGAAAAACTGTTTTTT.

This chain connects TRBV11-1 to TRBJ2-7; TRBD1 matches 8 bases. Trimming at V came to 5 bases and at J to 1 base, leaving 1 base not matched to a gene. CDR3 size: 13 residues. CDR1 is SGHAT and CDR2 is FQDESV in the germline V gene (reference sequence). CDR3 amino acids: CASSRDRSYEQYF. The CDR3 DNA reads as TGTGCCAGCAGCCGGGACAGGTCCTACGAGCAGTACTTC.

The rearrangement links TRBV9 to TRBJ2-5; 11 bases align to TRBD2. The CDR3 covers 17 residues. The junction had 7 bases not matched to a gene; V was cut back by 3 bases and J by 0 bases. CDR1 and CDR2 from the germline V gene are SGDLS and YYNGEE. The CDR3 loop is CASSAGLAAWYQETQYF. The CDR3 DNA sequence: TGTGCCAGCAGCGCGGGACTAGCGGCTTGGTACCAAGAGACCCAGTACTTC.

This CDR3 is CASSQDTSGNSYNEQFF. CDR3 in DNA: TGTGCCAGCAGCCAAGATACTAGCGGGAACTCTTACAATGAGCAGTTCTTC. The J gene is TRBJ2-1, the V gene TRBV3-1 (or the pseudogene TRBV3-2); 10 nucleotides align to TRBD2. The CDR3 consists of 17 residues. J gave up 4 bases and V 0 bases, and 6 bases lay outside the gene matches. The germline CDR1 and CDR2 sequences are LGHDT and YNNKEL (reference sequence).

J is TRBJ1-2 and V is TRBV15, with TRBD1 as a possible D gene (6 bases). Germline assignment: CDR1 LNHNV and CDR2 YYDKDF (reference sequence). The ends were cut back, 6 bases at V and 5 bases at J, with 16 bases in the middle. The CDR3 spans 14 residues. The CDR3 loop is CATSSGHGVYGYTF. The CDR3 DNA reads TGTGCCACCAGTTCGGGACACGGAGTTTATGGCTACACCTTC.

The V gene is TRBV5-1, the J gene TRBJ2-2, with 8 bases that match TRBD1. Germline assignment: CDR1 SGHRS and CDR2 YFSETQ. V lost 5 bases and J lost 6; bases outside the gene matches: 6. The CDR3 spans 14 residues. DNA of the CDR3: TGCGCCAGCAGTAGGACAGGGCCTGCCGGGGAGCTGTTTTTT. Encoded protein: CASSRTGPAGELFF.